These T cell receptor beta chains were read from a single sample in a study of blood T cell repertoires in COVID-19. Clones were read by immunoSEQ multiplex PCR, and TCRdb kept only the in-frame ones, dropping some. The sample lists 200,000 to 250,000 clones, approximately 84% occurring once. Sequencing used peripheral blood. All receptors derive from a man aged 45-60 years with COVID-19, enrolled during active disease. Each CDR3 is given with its conserved first and last residue. Fields, in order: clone size, V gene, J gene, D gene, CDR3 DNA, CDR3 protein. D genes are given only for firm matches. The size entry is marked missing in some rows and otherwise reads once, few, many or a size class.

>.|TRBV28|TRBJ1-2|TRBD1
TGTGCCAGCAGTATACAAACAGGGGGCCGCTATGGCTACACCTTC
CASSIQTGGRYGYTF
>once|TRBV2|TRBJ2-7|TRBD2
TGTGCCACCCGACTAGCGGGATCCTACGAGCAGTACTTC
CATRLAGSYEQYF
>once|TRBV18|TRBJ1-4|.
TGTGCCAGCTCACCTCAGCGACTTGCAACTAATGAAAAACTGTTTTTT
CASSPQRLATNEKLFF
>.|TRBV6-5|TRBJ2-7|.
TGTGCCAGCAGTTACTCCGGGGAACTATACGAGCAGTACTTC
CASSYSGELYEQYF
>few|TRBV14|TRBJ1-2|.
TGTGCCAGCAGCCAAGAGGGAACAGGGCAAAACTATGGCTACACCTTC
CASSQEGTGQNYGYTF
>.|TRBV7-9|TRBJ2-7|.
TGTGCCAGCAGCCGCGGACACTCCTACGAGCAGTACTTC
CASSRGHSYEQYF
>.|TRBV12-3/TRBV12-4|TRBJ1-2|.
TGTGCCAGCAGGTTCGGGGGAAAGGGTGGCTACACCTTC
CASRFGGKGGYTF
>.|TRBV24-1|TRBJ2-2|.
TGTGCCACTCAGGCGTCAGGGAACACCGGGGAGCTGTTTTTT
CATQASGNTGELFF
>.|TRBV6-2/TRBV6-3|TRBJ2-7|TRBD1
TGTGCCAGCAGTACGGGACCAGACAGGGGCTCCCCACTCTACGAGCAGTACTTC
CASSTGPDRGSPLYEQYF
>.|TRBV20-1|TRBJ2-3|.
TGCAGTGCTAGTCTGCTAGCCGCAGATACGCAGTATTTT
CSASLLAADTQYF
>many|TRBV7-3|TRBJ1-1|.
TGTGCCAGCAGCGTAGGGGGAGCCGGCACTGAAGCTTTCTTT
CASSVGGAGTEAFF
>.|TRBV30|TRBJ2-7|.
TGTGCCTGGAACCTCGGACAGTTTTACTCCTACGAGCAGTACTTC
CAWNLGQFYSYEQYF
>once|TRBV7-6|TRBJ1-3|TRBD1
TGTGCCAGCAGCTTATCAGGGGGTAACTCTGGAAACACCATATATTTT
CASSLSGGNSGNTIYF
>.|TRBV5-5|TRBJ1-1|.
TGTGCCAGCAGCTTGGACAGGGTGCTAGAAGCTTTCTTT
CASSLDRVLEAFF
>.|TRBV2|TRBJ1-1|.
TGTGCCAGCAGTCTAGACCTGCTTGGCACTGAAGCTTTCTTT
CASSLDLLGTEAFF
>.|TRBV7-9|TRBJ1-2|TRBD1
TGTGCCAGCAGCCCTGCTACAGGGGGCTATGGCTACACCTTC
CASSPATGGYGYTF
>.|TRBV5-1|TRBJ1-2|TRBD1
TGCGCCAGCAGCGAGGGACAGGGAGGAAGGGGCTACACCTTC
CASSEGQGGRGYTF
>.|TRBV9|TRBJ2-5|.
TGTGCCAGCAGCGTAGAGGTTGGGGGGTTGGCTGGTGAAGAGACCCAGTACTTC
CASSVEVGGLAGEETQYF
>.|TRBV7-2|TRBJ2-5|TRBD2
TGTGCCAGCAGCTTTTTCGGGGGGGCCAGGGAGACCCAGTACTTC
CASSFFGGARETQYF
>.|TRBV7-2|TRBJ2-3|TRBD1
TGTGCCAGCAGCTTAGAGGCAGGGGGCTGGTCAGATACGCAGTATTTT
CASSLEAGGWSDTQYF
>.|TRBV7-9|TRBJ2-2|.
TGTGCCAGCAGCTTCGGGGGTAACACCGGGGAGCTGTTTTTT
CASSFGGNTGELFF
>.|TRBV9|TRBJ1-1|TRBD1
TGTGCCAGCAGCGGGACAGGGGATGAAAACGCTGAAGCTTTCTTT
CASSGTGDENAEAFF
>.|TRBV7-6|TRBJ2-5|.
TGTGCCAGCAGCTTACTGAGACAGCACCAAGAGACCCAGTACTTC
CASSLLRQHQETQYF
>few|TRBV7-9|TRBJ2-7|TRBD1
TGTGCCAGCAGCGACAGGGATTACTACGAGCAGTACTTC
CASSDRDYYEQYF
>.|TRBV7-2|TRBJ1-5|.
TGTGCCAGCAGCGAACAGGGTAAAAATCAGCCCCAGCATTTT
CASSEQGKNQPQHF
>.|TRBV28|TRBJ2-7|.
TGTGCCAGCAGCCCCTCCGGGGGTTGGAGCTACGAGCAGTACTTC
CASSPSGGWSYEQYF
>.|TRBV2|TRBJ2-7|TRBD2
TGTGCCAGCCGGACTAGCGGCTCCTACGAGCAGTACTTC
CASRTSGSYEQYF
>.|TRBV19|TRBJ1-1|.
TGTGCCAGTAGTATGAGCGGGATCCCAAACACTGAAGCTTTCTTT
CASSMSGIPNTEAFF
>.|TRBV9|TRBJ1-3|.
TGTGCCAGCAGTGTTGGCTTTGGAAACACCATATATTTT
CASSVGFGNTIYF
>.|TRBV11-2|TRBJ1-1|.
TGTGCCAGCAGCGGACAATCGAACACTGAAGCTTTCTTT
CASSGQSNTEAFF
>.|TRBV28|TRBJ2-7|.
TGTGCCAGCAGTAGAGAGGGAGGGGGTGGCGAGCAGTACTTC
CASSREGGGGEQYF
>once|TRBV14|TRBJ2-1|.
TGTGCCAGCAGCCCCAGAAGGGGATCACGGACAAGTGAGCAGTTCTTC
CASSPRRGSRTSEQFF
>.|TRBV5-6|TRBJ2-7|.
TGTGCCAGCAGGGCAGGGGCCTACGAGCAGTACTTC
CASRAGAYEQYF
>few|TRBV28|TRBJ2-7|.
TGTGCCAGCAGTTTTCCAGGGGACTACGAGCAGTACTTC
CASSFPGDYEQYF
>.|TRBV10-3|TRBJ1-5|TRBD1
TGTGCCATCAGTACAGGGGTAGGTCAGCCCCAGCATTTT
CAISTGVGQPQHF
>.|TRBV4-3|TRBJ1-5|.
TGCGCCAGCAGCCAAGAGGCTTATAGCAATCAGCCCCAGCATTTT
CASSQEAYSNQPQHF
>.|TRBV4-2|TRBJ2-2|TRBD2
TGTGCCAGCAGCGCGTCACTAGCGGGGGGGCCCGATGGGGAGCTGTTTTTT
CASSASLAGGPDGELFF
>.|TRBV3-1/TRBV3-2|TRBJ2-2|.
TGTGCCAGCGGCCCCGTGTGGGGAGGCACCGGGGAGCTGTTTTTT
CASGPVWGGTGELFF
>.|TRBV13|TRBJ2-6|.
TGTGCCAGCAGCTTAGTGGCGGTAAGCTCTGGGGCCAACGTCCTGACTTTC
CASSLVAVSSGANVLTF
>.|TRBV6-5|TRBJ1-2|TRBD1
TGTGCCAGCAGTTTGACAGGGGATTTTGGCTACACCTTC
CASSLTGDFGYTF
>.|TRBV10-1|TRBJ2-7|.
TGCGCCAGCAGGCAGGGTGTTTGCGAGCAGTACTTC
CASRQGVCEQYF
>.|TRBV2|TRBJ2-2|TRBD2
TGTGCCAGCAGTGTTGGCGGGAGCGGCACCGGGGAGCTGTTTTTT
CASSVGGSGTGELFF
>once|TRBV7-9|TRBJ2-1|.
TGTGCCAGCAGCAAAATACAGGGAACCTACAATGAGCAGTTCTTC
CASSKIQGTYNEQFF
>once|TRBV21-1|TRBJ2-5|.
TGTGCCAGCCGTCCGGGAGAGACCCAGTACTTC
CASRPGETQYF
>.|TRBV19|TRBJ1-5|.
TGTGCCAGTAGTATCTCCGGACAGTATAGCAATCAGCCCCAGCATTTT
CASSISGQYSNQPQHF
>.|TRBV19|TRBJ2-7|TRBD2
TGTGCCAGTCGCCCGTTGGGCGGGAGTGACGAGCAGTACTTC
CASRPLGGSDEQYF
>few|TRBV14|TRBJ1-2|.
TGTGCCAGCAGCCAAGTACAGGGCTCTAACTATGGCTACACCTTC
CASSQVQGSNYGYTF
>.|TRBV13|TRBJ2-2|TRBD1
TGTGCCAGCAGCCCCTGGACAGGGGGCACCGGGGAGCTGTTTTTT
CASSPWTGGTGELFF
>.|TRBV6-5|TRBJ1-2|TRBD1
TGTGCCAGCAGTTCAATAGGGGGCGGTGGCTACACCTTC
CASSSIGGGGYTF
>.|TRBV19|TRBJ1-3|TRBD1
TGTGCCAGTAGCGAAACAGGGGCTGCGACGGGAAACACCATATATTTT
CASSETGAATGNTIYF
>.|TRBV6-2/TRBV6-3|TRBJ2-3|TRBD2
TGTGCCAGCAGTTACTCGGATGTGGCTAGCGGGGCAGATACGCAGTATTTT
CASSYSDVASGADTQYF
>.|TRBV5-6|TRBJ2-1|.
TGTGCCAGCAGCCAGGGTGCTGAGCAGTTCTTC
CASSQGAEQFF
>.|TRBV10-1|TRBJ2-1|.
TGCGCCAGCAGTGAAGGGGGAAGCTCCTACAATGAGCAGTTCTTC
CASSEGGSSYNEQFF
>once|TRBV23-1|TRBJ1-2|.
TGCGCCAGCAGCTCGTCCTCTTACACCTTC
CASSSSSYTF